The 4 T cell receptor beta chains below all came from one sample that was sequenced in a study of T-cell memory formation after mild COVID-19. TCRdb reprocessed the 5' RACE reads via MiXCR and lists one record per CDR3 protein. Of about 340,000 distinct CDR3 sequences listed, around 14% are singletons. Sequencing used PBMCs or a T cell subset sorted from them (not recorded which). The receptor set was obtained from a man aged 18 to 30 who had mild COVID-19 (a few samples of this study predate the infection). Cell type and time point are not known.

This chain uses TRBV20-1 with TRBJ2-2; D is possibly TRBD1 or TRBD2 (5 bases each). The CDR3 has 17 amino acids. CDR1 is DFQATT and CDR2 is SNEGSKA in the germline V gene (reference sequence). V lost 1 base, J lost 0 bases, and 15 bases lay in between. In DNA form, the CDR3 reads TGCAGTGCTAGAGGCGGAGGACGACAGCCGAACACCGGGGAGCTGTTTTTT. Translated: CSARGGGRQPNTGELFF.

This clonotype has more than one count but fewer than ten. V usage is TRBV5-1 and J usage is TRBJ2-5; 7 positions agree with TRBD1. The CDR3 is made up of 15 amino acids. CDR1 and CDR2 (germline): SGHRS, YFSETQ. V dropped 4 bases and J dropped 2; count of bases not matched to a gene: 8. The CDR3 coding sequence is TGCGCCAGCAGCCGGGACAGTGGAGTACAAGAGACCCAGTACTTC. Translation gives CASSRDSGVQETQYF.

This clonotype appeared a few times. The genes are TRBV5-1 and TRBJ2-1; the D is unclear. Germline assignment: CDR1 SGHRS and CDR2 YFSETQ. The CDR3 is 16 residues long. Trimming shortened V by 4 bases and J by 1 base, and 15 bases separated the two germline ends. The CDR3 is CASSPTPERSYNEQFF. CDR3 in DNA: TGCGCCAGCAGCCCAACACCTGAGAGGTCCTACAATGAGCAGTTCTTC.

The sample holds a few counts of this clonotype. The chain uses TRBV4-1 and TRBJ2-5; unclear D gene. Germline CDR1 is MGHRA and CDR2 is YSYEKL. Trimming took 2 bases from V and 5 from J, leaving 18 bases between them. The CDR3 runs 16 residues. The CDR3 nucleotides are TGCGCCAGCAGCCAATCGATGCAGTCCATCGGGGAGACCCAGTACTTC. Translating gives CASSQSMQSIGETQYF.